This T cell receptor beta chain was identified during a study of cytomegalovirus exposure and HLA in healthy donors. Sequencing used immunoSEQ multiplex PCR; TCRdb keeps in-frame clones, though not all of them. The data contain 100,000 to 150,000 clones, roughly 89% of them singletons. Trimming removed 5 bases from V and 4 bases from J, with 17 bases in between. This CDR3 contains 15 residues. Germline lookup yields CDR1 SGHVS and CDR2 FQNEAQ. For this clone: Its antigen is not known.

Findings and limits, study-wide: Researchers catalogued some 160 TCR beta chains as cytomegalovirus-associated.

This chain uses TRBV7-8 with TRBJ2-5, with D possibly being TRBD1 (6 bases). The sequenced sample consisted of PBMCs. The clonotype was recovered from a young woman in good health and CMV-seronegative. The CDR3 region is CASSQAPTGRETQYF. In DNA form, the CDR3 reads TGTGCCAGCAGCCAAGCCCCGACAGGCCGAGAGACCCAGTACTTC. Based on the CDR3 plus reference TRBV7-8 and TRBJ2-5, the full variable domain is GAGVSQSPRYKVAKRGQDVALRCDPISGHVSLFWYQQALGQGPEFLTYFQNEAQLDKSGLPSDRFFAERPEGSVSTLKIQRTQQEDSAVYLCASSQAPTGRETQYFGPGTRLLVL.